This T cell receptor (beta chain) was retrieved from a study of T cells in localized non-small cell lung cancer. Germline V gene sequence: CDR1 LNHDA, CDR2 SQIVND (reference sequence). The CDR3 consists of 11 residues. Trimming removed 8 bases at V and 0 bases at J, with 4 bases between. The method was immunoSEQ multiplex PCR; TCRdb's version includes in-frame clones alone and lacks a portion of them. The data contain 1,500 to 2,000 clones, about 30% of them singletons. This sample comprised lung tumor tissue, obtained before any cancer treatment. The origin of this receptor is a female donor older than 55 with stage I squamous cell lung carcinoma. The V and J genes are TRBV19 and TRBJ1-1; D ambiguous. CDR3 nucleotides: TGTGCCAGTCTAGTGAACACTGAAGCTTTCTTT. This gives the protein CASLVNTEAFF.